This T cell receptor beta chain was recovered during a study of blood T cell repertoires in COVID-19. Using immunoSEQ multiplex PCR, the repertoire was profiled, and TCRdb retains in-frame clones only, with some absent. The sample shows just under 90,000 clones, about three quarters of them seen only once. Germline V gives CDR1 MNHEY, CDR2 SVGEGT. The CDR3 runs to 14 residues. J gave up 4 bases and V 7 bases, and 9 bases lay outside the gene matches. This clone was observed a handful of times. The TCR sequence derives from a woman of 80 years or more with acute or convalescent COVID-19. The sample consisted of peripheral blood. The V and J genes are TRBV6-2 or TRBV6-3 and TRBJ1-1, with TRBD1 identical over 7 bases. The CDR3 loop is CASIPTGQSTEAFF. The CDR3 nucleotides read TGTGCCAGCATCCCCACGGGACAGAGCACTGAAGCTTTCTTT.